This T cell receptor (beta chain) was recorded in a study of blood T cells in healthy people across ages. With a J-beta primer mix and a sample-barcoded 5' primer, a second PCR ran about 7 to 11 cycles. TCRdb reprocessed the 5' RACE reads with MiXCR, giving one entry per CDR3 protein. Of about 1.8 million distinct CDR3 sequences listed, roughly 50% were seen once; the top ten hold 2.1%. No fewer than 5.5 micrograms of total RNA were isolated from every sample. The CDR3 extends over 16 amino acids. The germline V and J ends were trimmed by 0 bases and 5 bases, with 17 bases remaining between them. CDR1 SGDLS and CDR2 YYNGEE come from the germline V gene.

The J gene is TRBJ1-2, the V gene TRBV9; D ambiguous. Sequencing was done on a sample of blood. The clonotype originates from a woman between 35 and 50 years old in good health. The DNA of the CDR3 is TGTGCCAGCAGCGTAGAGGGAGGGCTTATGGAGTATGGCTACACCTTC. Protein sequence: CASSVEGGLMEYGYTF.